These 26 T cell receptor beta chains were sequenced from one sample in a study of T cell responses to AZD1222 COVID-19 vaccine. Clones were sequenced by immunoSEQ multiplex PCR, and TCRdb holds only the in-frame ones, with some missing. The sample lists 72,000 or so clones, 85% occurring once. This material consisted of peripheral blood, taken on day 0 of AZD1222 vaccination. These receptors originate from an adult in good health.

This chain joins TRBV5-6 and TRBJ2-3, with 8 bases that match TRBD2. The CDR3 totals 14 residues. With 5 bases clipped from V and 3 bases from J, the junction kept 5 bases outside the gene matches. In germline, CDR1 is SGHDT, CDR2 YYEEEE. CDR3: CASSRGGRTDTQYF. CDR3 nucleotide sequence: TGTGCCAGCAGTCGGGGGGGCAGGACAGATACGCAGTATTTT.

The chain recombines TRBV4-1 with TRBJ1-3, with no clear D. Germline CDR1 reads MGHRA; CDR2 reads YSYEKL. Trimming cost V 0 bases and J 7 bases, with 7 bases left between them. This CDR3 is built from 13 residues. CDR3 in amino acids: CASSQDIWNTIYF. DNA of the CDR3: TGCGCCAGCAGCCAAGACATCTGGAACACCATATATTTT.

The chain recombines TRBV19 with TRBJ1-1, with 7 bases fitting TRBD1. Trimming removed 2 bases from V and 5 bases from J; junction bases left unmatched: 8. The CDR3 is made up of 15 amino acids. Germline CDR1 and CDR2: LNHDA and SQIVND (reference sequence). CDR3 coding DNA: TGTGCCAGTAGTATATTAGGGGGCGCTTCAACTGAAGCTTTCTTT. It yields the protein CASSILGGASTEAFF.

V is TRBV2 and J is TRBJ2-7; TRBD1 matches at 10 bases. The CDR3 sequence is 15 residues long. In germline, CDR1 is SNHLY, CDR2 FYNNEI. Losses at the gene ends were 3 bases for V and 7 bases for J; bases not matched to a gene: 9. The CDR3 nucleotides are TGTGCCAGCAGTGATGGGACAGGGGTTAGCGGGGAGCAGTACTTC. Amino acids: CASSDGTGVSGEQYF.

CDR3 in amino acids: CASSLERFSYTF. The CDR3 DNA is TGTGCCAGCAGCTTAGAACGGTTTAGCTACACCTTC. The rearrangement uses TRBV7-2 and TRBJ1-2; D gene unclear. The germline V gene encodes CDR1 SGHTA and CDR2 FQGNSA. Trimming removed 1 base from V and 9 bases from J, with 9 bases in between. CDR3 length equals 12 residues.

The chain carries TRBV7-9 and TRBJ2-3; no clear D gene. The V and J ends lost 5 bases and 3 bases respectively, with 6 bases between them. Germline loops: CDR1 SEHNR, CDR2 FQNEAQ (reference sequence). This CDR3 spans 12 amino acids. CDR3 protein: CASSVGTDTQYF. The CDR3 DNA follows: TGTGCCAGCAGCGTAGGGACAGATACGCAGTATTTT.

This clone was detected only once. This chain uses TRBV6-5 with TRBJ2-7, with D perhaps matching TRBD1 or TRBD2 (5 bases each). V was trimmed by 7 bases and J by 0 bases, leaving 10 bases between them. Germline CDR1 and CDR2: MNHEY and SVGAGI. The CDR3 sequence is 13 residues long. The CDR3 DNA reads TGTGCCAGCAAGTTGGGGGACTCCTACGAGCAGTACTTC. Residues: CASKLGDSYEQYF.

This chain uses TRBV24-1 with TRBJ2-1, with D unclear. The CDR3 contains 13 residues. In germline, CDR1 is KGHDR, CDR2 SFDVKD. Trimming left V 5 bases short and J 7 bases short, with 11 bases between. CDR3 in DNA: TGTGCCACCAGTGTGGGCTCCTTAAATGAGCAGTTCTTC. Protein: CATSVGSLNEQFF.

The chain combines TRBV29-1 with TRBJ1-2; maybe TRBD1 (6 bases). The CDR3 sequence is 15 residues long. The germline V gene encodes CDR1 SQVTM and CDR2 ANQGSEA. V was clipped by 6 bases and J by 4 bases, with 21 bases between them. The CDR3 DNA follows: TGCAGCGTCCCCCAAAGAGAGGGGGACCTCTATGGCTACACCTTC. Translation: CSVPQREGDLYGYTF.

This chain joins TRBV29-1 and TRBJ2-3, with TRBD1 as a possible D gene (8 bases). The CDR3 consists of 13 residues. Trimming stripped 7 bases from V and 1 base from J, with 12 bases between. Per the germline V gene, CDR1 is SQVTM and CDR2 is ANQGSEA. The CDR3 DNA reads TGCAGCGGAACAGGGGGGGGCACAGATACGCAGTATTTT. It encodes CSGTGGGTDTQYF.

CDR3 residues: CASSMERTNEKLFF. The CDR3 region has the DNA TGTGCCAGCAGTATGGAAAGAACTAATGAAAAACTGTTTTTT. This chain joins TRBV6-5 and TRBJ1-4; D gene ambiguous. The V end was cut by 5 bases, the J end by 1 base, with 8 bases between. CDR3 length: 14 amino acids. Germline V gives CDR1 MNHEY, CDR2 SVGAGI.

The chain employs TRBV29-1 and TRBJ1-5; no clear D gene. The germline gives CDR1 SQVTM, CDR2 ANQGSEA. CDR3 length equals 13 residues. Trimming removed 0 bases at V and 0 bases at J, with 3 bases between. The CDR3 is CSVEEYSNQPQHF. CDR3 coding DNA: TGCAGCGTTGAAGAATATAGCAATCAGCCCCAGCATTTT.

V is TRBV18 and J is TRBJ1-1, with 10 bases that match TRBD1. V shed 2 bases, J shed 1 base, and the junction held 4 bases outside the gene matches. The CDR3 is 16 residues long. Germline V gene sequence: CDR1 KGHSH, CDR2 LQKENI. The CDR3 reads CASSPGTGVWNTEAFF. Written as DNA, the CDR3 is TGTGCCAGCTCACCAGGGACAGGGGTTTGGAACACTGAAGCTTTCTTT.

This rearrangement joins TRBV30 to TRBJ1-2, with a possible D match to TRBD1 (5 bases). Trimming took off 1 base at V and 7 bases at J, with 10 bases between the two ends. The CDR3 runs 12 residues. Germline CDR1 GTSNPN, CDR2 SVGIG (reference sequence). CDR3 protein: CAWSGDGAGYTF. The CDR3 DNA follows: TGTGCCTGGAGTGGTGACGGGGCTGGCTACACCTTC. The full variable domain, with the rest looked up from reference TRBV30 and TRBJ1-2, is SQTIHQWPATLVQPVGSPLSLECTVEGTSNPNLYWYRQAAGRGLQLLFYSVGIGQISSEVPQNLSASRPQDRQFILSSKKLLLSDSGFYLCAWSGDGAGYTFGSGTRLTVV.

V usage is TRBV12-3 or TRBV12-4 and J usage is TRBJ2-7; 7 nucleotides match TRBD2. This CDR3 has 13 amino acids. J was trimmed by 3 bases and V by 1 base; bases with no gene match: 0. Here the CDR3 DNA reads TGTGCCAGCAGTTTAGGCGGGGGCTACGAGCAGTACTTC. This codes for CASSLGGGYEQYF.

The chain combines TRBV14 with TRBJ1-5; D unclear. Germline CDR1 SGHDN, CDR2 FVKESK. The CDR3 extends over 14 amino acids. V lost 2 bases and J lost 2, with 7 bases in between. CDR3: CASSQRRGNQPQHF. The CDR3 DNA follows: TGTGCCAGCAGCCAACGTAGGGGCAATCAGCCCCAGCATTTT.

The V call is TRBV11-2, the J call TRBJ2-7, with D hard to call. Trimming left V 5 bases short and J 3 bases short, with 17 bases between. Germline V gives CDR1 SGHAT, CDR2 FQNNGV. This CDR3 contains 15 residues. In DNA, the CDR3 is TGTGCCAGCAGCCAAGCAGACTTACAAGGCTACGAGCAGTACTTC. Protein sequence: CASSQADLQGYEQYF.

The genes are TRBV10-3 and TRBJ1-1, with TRBD1 matching over 8 bases. Per germline, CDR1 ENHRY and CDR2 SYGVKD. The CDR3 covers 15 residues. J was trimmed by 1 base and V by 3 bases; bases with no gene match: 4. CDR3 in DNA: TGTGCCATCAGTGACACCGGACAGGGGAACACTGAAGCTTTCTTT. This sequence encodes CAISDTGQGNTEAFF.

The chain has TRBV6-1 and TRBJ1-5, with D possibly matching TRBD1 (5 bases). The V end lost 7 bases, the J end lost 2 bases, and 15 bases lay between the germline ends. This CDR3 is built from 15 residues. CDR1 is MNHNS and CDR2 is SASEGT in the germline V gene. The DNA for the CDR3 is TGTGCCAGCACTCCCAGCCCGGGGGGCAATCAGCCCCAGCATTTT. Protein product: CASTPSPGGNQPQHF.

V usage is TRBV21-1 and J usage is TRBJ1-1. TRBV21-1 is given as a pseudogene. The CDR3 length is 16 residues. The CDR3 reads CASSGNWDRWNTEAFF. CDR3 bases: TGTGCCAGCAGCGGAAACTGGGACCGATGGAACACTGAAGCTTTCTTT.

V gene TRBV29-1 combines with J gene TRBJ1-2, with D possibly matching TRBD1 (5 bases). The CDR3 is made up of 11 amino acids. CDR1 SQVTM and CDR2 ANQGSEA come from the germline V gene. Trimming pared 7 bases from V and 5 bases from J, leaving 11 bases between. CDR3 bases: TGCAGCGCCTTTGACAGATATGGCTACACCTTC. It is translated as CSAFDRYGYTF.

The chain joins TRBV3-1 (or the pseudogene TRBV3-2) to TRBJ1-6; D gene unclear. The length of the CDR3 is 14 residues. V was clipped by 4 bases and J by 5 bases, with 9 bases between them. CDR1 LGHDT and CDR2 YNNKEL come from the germline V gene (reference sequence). The CDR3 DNA reads TGTGCCAGCAGCCCCCGGGATCATAATTCACCCCTCCACTTT. Its translation: CASSPRDHNSPLHF.

The rearrangement links TRBV6-5 to TRBJ1-4, with D maybe TRBD1 (5 bases). The CDR3 contains 14 residues. Germline CDR1 reads MNHEY; CDR2 reads SVGAGI. Trimming stripped 6 bases from V and 3 bases from J, with 11 bases between. CDR3 nucleotide sequence: TGTGCCAGCAGCTTGGGGGGAGCTAATGAAAAACTGTTTTTT. Its protein is CASSLGGANEKLFF.

Judged by abundance, this clone is medium-sized. The chain has TRBV7-2 and TRBJ1-2; the match to TRBD1 covers 7 bases. V dropped 3 bases and J dropped 3; count of bases not matched to a gene: 4. The CDR3 length is 14 residues. The germline V gene has CDR1 SGHTA and CDR2 FQGNSA. The CDR3 coding sequence is TGTGCCAGCAGCTTCCCAGGGGGTTACTATGGCTACACCTTC. This translates into CASSFPGGYYGYTF.

This chain links TRBV5-6 with TRBJ2-1, with a possible D match to TRBD1 (7 bases). The CDR3 extends over 15 amino acids. Germline CDR1 is SGHDT and CDR2 is YYEEEE. V was trimmed by 6 bases and J by 6 bases, leaving 19 bases between them. Here the CDR3 DNA reads TGTGCCAGCACCCTTGGAGGGGGCTTAGGCAATGAGCAGTTCTTC. Amino acid sequence: CASTLGGGLGNEQFF.

The chain combines TRBV2 with TRBJ2-2, with D perhaps TRBD1 (6 bases). CDR3 length: 14 amino acids. Between the trimmed V and J ends, which lost 5 bases and 2 bases, there was a span of 9 bases. From germline, CDR1 is SNHLY and CDR2 FYNNEI. CDR3 in amino acids: CASSPQGNTGELFF. For the CDR3, the DNA is TGTGCCAGCAGTCCACAGGGTAACACCGGGGAGCTGTTTTTT.